This TCR beta chain was sequenced for a study of T-cell memory formation after mild COVID-19. Looking at the study overall: Most TCR clusters belonged to a single donor. The study, taken as a whole, reports: Several responding clones turned up in pre-infection memory, indicating that cross-reactive memory may have taken part.

Only a few counts were recorded for this clonotype. Its antigen is currently unknown. V was clipped by 2 bases and J by 4 bases; unmatched bases: 3. CDR1 is GTSNPN and CDR2 is SVGIG in the germline V gene (reference sequence). The CDR3 contains 14 residues. In TCRdb, the 5' RACE reads were re-called with MiXCR into one record per CDR3 protein. Here the sample spans hundreds of thousands of distinct CDR3 sequences, roughly 20% being singletons. This sequence joins TRBV30 and TRBJ1-1; 11 bases map to TRBD1. Sequenced input: PBMCs or a T cell subset sorted from them (not recorded which). This receptor was obtained from an adult woman who had mild COVID-19 (a few samples of this study predate the infection). Cell type and time point are not known. The CDR3 region has the DNA TGTGCCTGGAGTCCCGGGACAGGGGGCACTGAAGCTTTCTTT. Translation: CAWSPGTGGTEAFF.